The 3 T cell receptor beta chains in this list originate from one sample, sequenced in a study of shared clonotypes between healthy human individuals. Clones were sequenced by immunoSEQ multiplex PCR, and TCRdb holds only the in-frame ones, with some missing. This sample has about half a million clones, with over 70% found just once. Input material: PBMCs. These receptors originate from a woman in her thirties or forties in good health. Some clones in this sample may be carry-over from other donors' samples.

This clone was seen just once. A far larger clone is only one base removed, so a read error is likely. Other nucleotide sequences in the sample specify the same CDR3. The rearrangement uses TRBV4-3 and TRBJ1-2; D gene uncertain. CDR3 size: 16 residues. Germline loops: CDR1 LGHNA, CDR2 YSLEER. CDR3 in amino acids: CASSPNRAASNYVYTF. In DNA, the CDR3 is TGCGCCAGCAGCCCGAATAGGGCAGCCTCTAACTATGTCTACACCTTC.

As for this clone: Since a much larger clone is just one base distant, this may be a read error. The chain recombines TRBV13 with TRBJ1-4, with TRBD1 matching 9 bases. The CDR3 has 16 amino acids. Germline values: CDR1 PRHDT, CDR2 FYEKMQ (reference sequence). The CDR3 here is CASSSRDRAPNEKLLF. CDR3 DNA sequence: TGTGCCAGCAGCAGCAGGGACAGGGCACCTAATGAAAAACTGCTTTTT.

This chain connects TRBV27 to TRBJ2-2, with TRBD2 identical over 10 bases. Losses at the gene ends were 8 bases for V and 5 bases for J; bases not matched to a gene: 2. In germline, CDR1 is MNHEY, CDR2 SMNVEV (reference sequence). The CDR3 sequence is 13 residues long. CDR3: CASFSGRTGELFF. The CDR3 DNA reads TGTGCCAGCTTTAGCGGGAGGACCGGGGAGCTGTTTTTT.